The 20 T cell receptor beta chains presented below share a single source sample, sequenced in a study of blood T cell repertoires in COVID-19. Libraries were prepared by immunoSEQ multiplex PCR; TCRdb keeps only in-frame clonotypes and omits some of them. The table includes a few hundred thousand clones, roughly 90% detected once. Sequenced sample: PBMCs or T cells enriched from blood (not recorded which). Receptor source: a woman younger than 45 who had recovered from COVID-19.

This clone appeared once. This rearrangement joins TRBV13 to TRBJ2-7; 7 nucleotides align to TRBD1. Germline trimming cut 6 bases from V and 1 base from J; bases unmatched to any gene: 6. Germline V lookup: CDR1 PRHDT, CDR2 FYEKMQ (reference sequence). CDR3 length: 14 amino acids. The CDR3 protein is CASSQTGLSYEQYF. As DNA, the CDR3 is TGTGCCAGCAGTCAGACAGGGTTATCCTACGAGCAGTACTTC. The complete variable domain, with remaining parts taken from reference TRBV13 and TRBJ2-7, reads AAGVIQSPRHLIKEKRETATLKCYPIPRHDTVYWYQQGPGQDPQFLISFYEKMQSDKGSIPDRFSAQQFSDYHSELNMSSLELGDSALYFCASSQTGLSYEQYFGPGTRLTVT.

This clone was detected only once. The chain recombines TRBV28 with TRBJ1-5, with D unresolved. CDR3 length: 14 amino acids. The germline gives CDR1 MDHEN, CDR2 SYDVKM. Trimming pared 5 bases from V and 8 bases from J, leaving 16 bases between. CDR3: CASSVFGEVEPQHF. In DNA form, the CDR3 reads TGTGCCAGCAGTGTTTTCGGGGAGGTAGAGCCCCAGCATTTT.

The gene calls are TRBV24-1 and TRBJ1-1; the D is unclear. Trimming removed 5 bases at V and 1 base at J, with 7 bases between. The CDR3 length is 13 residues. CDR1 and CDR2 (germline): KGHDR, SFDVKD. CDR3 sequence reads: CATSGPGNTEAFF. For the CDR3, the DNA is TGTGCCACCAGTGGGCCGGGGAACACTGAAGCTTTCTTT.

V usage is TRBV6-5 and J usage is TRBJ1-2; possibly TRBD1 for D (6 bases). CDR3 length equals 14 residues. V lost 2 bases, J lost 1 base, and 8 bases lay in between. From germline, CDR1 is MNHEY and CDR2 SVGAGI. CDR3 DNA sequence: TGTGCCAGCAGTTACGGGGGCAGTAACTATGGCTACACCTTC. Its protein product is CASSYGGSNYGYTF.

The rearrangement joins TRBV2 to TRBJ1-6; 7 positions agree with TRBD1. Trimming at V came to 6 bases and at J to 8 bases, leaving 7 bases not matched to a gene. The CDR3 contains 14 residues. Germline V CDR1 and CDR2: SNHLY, FYNNEI. The CDR3 coding sequence is TGTGCCAGCAGCCCGACAGGGCGGTATTCACCCCTCCACTTT. This encodes CASSPTGRYSPLHF.

This clone was observed once. The chain combines TRBV5-1 with TRBJ1-4; 8 nucleotides align to TRBD1. The CDR3 runs 16 residues. The V gene's germline CDR1 is SGHRS and CDR2 YFSETQ. J lost 0 bases, V lost 4 bases, and 5 bases had no gene match. The CDR3 loop is CASSDRDRTTNEKLFF. CDR3 nucleotides: TGCGCCAGCAGCGACCGGGACAGGACAACTAATGAAAAACTGTTTTTT. Together with reference TRBV5-1 and TRBJ1-4, the CDR3 gives the full variable domain: KAGVTQTPRYLIKTRGQQVTLSCSPISGHRSVSWYQQTPGQGLQFLFEYFSETQRNKGNFPGRFSGRQFSNSRSEMNVSTLELGDSALYLCASSDRDRTTNEKLFFGSGTQLSVL.

V gene TRBV2 combines with J gene TRBJ2-1; 9 nucleotides agree with TRBD1. The CDR3 has 15 amino acids. Trimming cost V 7 bases and J 1 base; bases outside gene matches: 5. Germline lookup yields CDR1 SNHLY and CDR2 FYNNEI. CDR3 protein: CASNGGQGSYNEQFF. CDR3 DNA: TGTGCCAGCAACGGAGGACAGGGGTCCTACAATGAGCAGTTCTTC. The full variable domain, its missing parts supplied by reference TRBV2 and TRBJ2-1, is EPEVTQTPSHQVTQMGQEVILRCVPISNHLYFYWYRQILGQKVEFLVSFYNNEISEKSEIFDDQFSVERPDGSNFTLKIRSTKLEDSAMYFCASNGGQGSYNEQFFGPGTRLTVL.

The chain links TRBV18 to TRBJ2-1; TRBD2 aligns across 10 bases. The CDR3 runs 15 residues. The junction had 7 bases not matched to a gene; V was cut back by 6 bases and J by 5 bases. In germline, CDR1 is KGHSH, CDR2 LQKENI. CDR3 sequence (DNA): TGTGCCAGCTCGCATCCGGGACTAGCGAACAATGAGCAGTTCTTC. Translated: CASSHPGLANNEQFF. Complete variable domain (other parts from reference TRBV18 and TRBJ2-1): NAGVMQNPRHLVRRRGQEARLRCSPMKGHSHVYWYRQLPEEGLKFMVYLQKENIIDESGMPKERFSAEFPKEGPSILRIQQVVRGDSAAYFCASSHPGLANNEQFFGPGTRLTVL.

The gene calls are TRBV12-3 or TRBV12-4 and TRBJ1-5, with 9 bases matching TRBD1. J lost 5 bases, V lost 5 bases, and 1 base had no gene match. The CDR3 runs to 13 residues. DNA of the CDR3: TGTGCCAGCAGTACAGGGGGCGATCAGCCCCAGCATTTT. Its protein is CASSTGGDQPQHF.

The table lists this clone with a few counts. The V gene is TRBV3-1 (or the pseudogene TRBV3-2), the J gene TRBJ1-1; 8 nucleotides line up with TRBD1. Per germline, CDR1 LGHDT and CDR2 YNNKEL (reference sequence). The CDR3 is made up of 12 amino acids. After removal of 5 bases from V and 11 bases from J, the junction contained 7 bases not matched to a gene. The CDR3, as DNA: TGTGCCAGCAGCTCTTGGACAGGGCGTGCTTTCTTT. Protein product: CASSSWTGRAFF.

This rearrangement joins TRBV4-1 to TRBJ2-1, with D possibly TRBD1 on 6 matching bases. The germline V gene has CDR1 MGHRA and CDR2 YSYEKL. V was shortened by 0 bases and J by 14 bases, with 17 bases between the two germline ends. The CDR3 runs to 14 residues. The CDR3 loop reads CASSQDKGLPGEFF. The CDR3, as DNA: TGCGCCAGCAGCCAAGATAAAGGCTTGCCAGGGGAGTTCTTC.

CDR3 sequence (DNA): TGTGCCAGCAGGACACAGGGTCAGCCCCAGCATTTT. Protein: CASRTQGQPQHF. The gene calls are TRBV28 and TRBJ1-5, with D possibly TRBD1 on 6 matching bases. The length of the CDR3 is 12 residues. The germline V gene has CDR1 MDHEN and CDR2 SYDVKM. V lost 6 bases, J lost 6 bases, and 9 bases lay in between.

The chain is built from TRBV28 and TRBJ1-1; no definite D call. The CDR3 loop spans 15 amino acids. Germline V CDR1 and CDR2: MDHEN, SYDVKM. Trimming stripped 5 bases from V and 11 bases from J, with 24 bases between. Here the CDR3 DNA reads TGTGCCAGCAGTCCCCCGGCAGGTAGTTTTACTGGGGCTTTCTTT. It encodes CASSPPAGSFTGAFF.

V gene TRBV11-3 combines with J gene TRBJ1-1; D may be TRBD1 (6 bases). The CDR3 has 14 amino acids. Germline V lookup: CDR1 SGHNT, CDR2 YENEEA. The V gene lost 1 base and the J gene lost 3 bases, with 9 bases spanning the gap. In DNA form, the CDR3 reads TGTGCCAGCAGCTTAGCCCAGGGGCACACTGAAGCTTTCTTT. Translated, it gives CASSLAQGHTEAFF.

This chain uses TRBV5-6 with TRBJ1-3; a possible D gene is TRBD1 (5 bases). This CDR3 has 16 residues. V was pared by 0 bases and J by 0 bases, with 10 bases between. Germline V gene data show CDR1 as SGHDT and CDR2 as YYEEEE. The CDR3 reads CASSLVQTASGNTIYF. CDR3 sequence (DNA): TGTGCCAGCAGCTTGGTGCAGACAGCCTCTGGAAACACCATATATTTT. The whole variable domain, filled in from reference TRBV5-6 and TRBJ1-3, reads DAGVTQSPTHLIKTRGQQVTLRCSPKSGHDTVSWYQQALGQGPQFIFQYYEEEERQRGNFPDRFSGHQFPNYSSELNVNALLLGDSALYLCASSLVQTASGNTIYFGEGSWLTVV.

The CDR3 protein is CASSSAGTSSYEQYF. The DNA of the CDR3 is TGTGCCAGCAGTTCCGCCGGGACTAGCTCCTACGAGCAGTACTTC. The rearrangement links TRBV28 to TRBJ2-7; 8 bases match TRBD2. Germline CDR1 MDHEN, CDR2 SYDVKM. The CDR3 extends over 15 amino acids. With 4 bases clipped from V and 0 bases from J, the junction kept 5 bases outside the gene matches.

The chain employs TRBV24-1 and TRBJ2-1; 8 nucleotides match TRBD2. CDR1 KGHDR and CDR2 SFDVKD come from the germline V gene. V trimming: 5 bases; J trimming: 10 bases; junction bases outside the gene matches: 9. This CDR3 is 14 amino acids long. This CDR3 is CATSASGSSQEQFF. CDR3 in DNA: TGTGCCACCAGTGCCAGCGGGAGTTCACAGGAGCAGTTCTTC.

This chain connects TRBV28 to TRBJ1-1; D is ambiguous. CDR3 size: 14 residues. The germline V and J ends were trimmed by 4 bases and 4 bases, with 13 bases remaining between them. Germline V gene data show CDR1 as MDHEN and CDR2 as SYDVKM. The CDR3: CASSSGGVATEAFF. The CDR3 region has the DNA TGTGCCAGCAGTTCCGGCGGGGTTGCCACTGAAGCTTTCTTT.

This clone occurred a few times. The V gene is TRBV9, the J gene TRBJ2-7, with 7 bases aligning to TRBD1. CDR3 length: 15 amino acids. Germline V gene data show CDR1 as SGDLS and CDR2 as YYNGEE. With 2 bases clipped from V and 2 bases from J, the junction kept 7 bases outside the gene matches. The CDR3 region has the DNA TGTGCCAGCAGCGTTGGGACAGCTGTTCCCTACGAGCAGTACTTC. It is translated as CASSVGTAVPYEQYF.

This rearrangement joins TRBV3-1 (or the pseudogene TRBV3-2) to TRBJ1-5; D is unclear. Germline V gene data show CDR1 as LGHDT and CDR2 as YNNKEL (reference sequence). This CDR3 has 15 residues. The V and J ends lost 3 bases and 2 bases respectively, with 11 bases between them. This CDR3 reads CASSQRGFGNQPQHF. CDR3 DNA sequence: TGTGCCAGCAGCCAGCGGGGTTTTGGCAATCAGCCCCAGCATTTT.